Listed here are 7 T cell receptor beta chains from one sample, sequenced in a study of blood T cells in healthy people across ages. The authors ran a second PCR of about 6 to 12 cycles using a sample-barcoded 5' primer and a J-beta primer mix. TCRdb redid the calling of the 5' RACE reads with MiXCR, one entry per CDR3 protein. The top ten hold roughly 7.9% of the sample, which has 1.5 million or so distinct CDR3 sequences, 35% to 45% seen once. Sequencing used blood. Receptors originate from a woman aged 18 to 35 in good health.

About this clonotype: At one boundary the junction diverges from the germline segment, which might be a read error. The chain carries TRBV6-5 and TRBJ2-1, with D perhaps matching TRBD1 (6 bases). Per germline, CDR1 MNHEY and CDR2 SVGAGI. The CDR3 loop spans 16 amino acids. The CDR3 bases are TGTGCCAGCAGTTCATATGTGGGGGCCTCCTACAATGAGCGGTTCTTC. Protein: CASSSYVGASYNERFF.

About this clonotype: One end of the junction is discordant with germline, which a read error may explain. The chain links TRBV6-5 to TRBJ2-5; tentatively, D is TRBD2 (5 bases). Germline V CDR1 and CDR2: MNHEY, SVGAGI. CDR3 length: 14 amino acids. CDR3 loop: CVSSDRDVWSTQYF. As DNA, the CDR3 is TGTGTCAGCAGTGACCGGGATGTGTGGAGTACCCAGTACTTC.

As DNA, the CDR3 is TGTGCCTGGAGTGTTCAGGGTGGGGATACGCAGTATTTT. Translated: CAWSVQGGDTQYF. The chain uses TRBV30 and TRBJ2-3; possibly TRBD1 for D (5 bases). This CDR3 has 13 amino acids. Per germline, CDR1 GTSNPN and CDR2 SVGIG (reference sequence). V was clipped by 0 bases and J by 6 bases, with 10 bases between them.

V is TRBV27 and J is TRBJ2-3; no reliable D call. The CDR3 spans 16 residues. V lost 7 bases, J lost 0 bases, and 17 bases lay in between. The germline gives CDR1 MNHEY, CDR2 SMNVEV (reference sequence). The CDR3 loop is CASTTEYVGSTDTQYF. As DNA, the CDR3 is TGTGCCAGCACCACGGAATATGTCGGGAGCACAGATACGCAGTATTTT.

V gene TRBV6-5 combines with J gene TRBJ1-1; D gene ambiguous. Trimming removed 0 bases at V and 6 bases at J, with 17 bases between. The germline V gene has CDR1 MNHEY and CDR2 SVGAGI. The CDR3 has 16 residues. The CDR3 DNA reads TGTGCCAGCAGTTACTCGAGGGAGGCCCGAACTTCTGAAGCTTTCTTT. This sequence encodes CASSYSREARTSEAFF.

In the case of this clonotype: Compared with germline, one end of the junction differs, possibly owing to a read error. The CDR3 region is CANSLVPQLSEQYF. DNA for the CDR3: TGTGCCAACAGTTTGGTACCGCAGCTTTCCGAGCAGTACTTC. The rearrangement links TRBV12-3 or TRBV12-4 to TRBJ2-7; no clear D gene. CDR3 size: 14 residues.

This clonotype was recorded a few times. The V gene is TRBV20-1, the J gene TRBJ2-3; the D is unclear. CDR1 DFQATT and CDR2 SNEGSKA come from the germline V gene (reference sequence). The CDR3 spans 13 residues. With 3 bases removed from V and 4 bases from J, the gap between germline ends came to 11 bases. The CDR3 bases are TGCAGTGCTAGCTGGGTCCTGGCAGATACGCAGTATTTT. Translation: CSASWVLADTQYF.